The 30 T cell receptor beta chains below were found in one sample sequenced in a study of blood T cell repertoires in COVID-19. The method was immunoSEQ multiplex PCR; TCRdb's version includes in-frame clones alone and lacks a portion of them. The table records about 210,000 clones, roughly four fifths of them present only once. The specimen was peripheral blood. The receptors here all came from a woman between 35 and 50 years old with acute or convalescent COVID-19.

This clone was observed a few times. The chain carries TRBV3-1 (or the pseudogene TRBV3-2) and TRBJ2-3; 13 bases agree with TRBD2. This CDR3 is 17 amino acids long. The germline gives CDR1 LGHDT, CDR2 YNNKEL (reference sequence). Losses at the gene ends were 4 bases for V and 5 bases for J; bases not matched to a gene: 9. DNA of the CDR3: TGTGCCAGCAGCCCCACATGGACTAGCGGGAGCGGAGATACGCAGTATTTT. This gives the protein CASSPTWTSGSGDTQYF.

The chain joins TRBV27 to TRBJ1-1, with D perhaps matching TRBD1 (6 bases). Germline lookup yields CDR1 MNHEY and CDR2 SMNVEV (reference sequence). The ends were cut back, 5 bases at V and 11 bases at J, with 15 bases in the middle. This CDR3 is 12 amino acids long. CDR3 nucleotides: TGTGCCAGCAGTACTATCAAGGGACACGCTTTCTTT. Translating it yields CASSTIKGHAFF.

This clone has only a few counts. The V gene is TRBV7-9, the J gene TRBJ1-2; tentatively, D is TRBD1 (5 bases). The V end was cut by 5 bases, the J end by 4 bases, with 26 bases between. The CDR3 covers 18 residues. Germline assignment: CDR1 SEHNR and CDR2 FQNEAQ (reference sequence). This chain's CDR3 is CASSNREGVGVGLYGYTF. CDR3 coding DNA: TGTGCCAGCAGCAATAGGGAAGGGGTTGGTGTTGGGCTCTATGGCTACACCTTC.

The chain joins TRBV18 to TRBJ1-2, with a weak D call TRBD1 (5 bases). Trimming pared 4 bases from V and 8 bases from J, leaving 17 bases between. There are 14 residues in the CDR3. Germline V gene lookup returns CDR1 KGHSH and CDR2 LQKENI. CDR3 coding DNA: TGTGCCAGCTCACTTGACAGCCAAATGGGGGGCTACACCTTC. Encoded protein: CASSLDSQMGGYTF. The complete variable domain, with remaining parts taken from reference TRBV18 and TRBJ1-2, reads NAGVMQNPRHLVRRRGQEARLRCSPMKGHSHVYWYRQLPEEGLKFMVYLQKENIIDESGMPKERFSAEFPKEGPSILRIQQVVRGDSAAYFCASSLDSQMGGYTFGSGTRLTVV.

This chain connects TRBV7-6 to TRBJ2-5; the D gene is possibly TRBD2 (5 bases). The germline V and J ends were trimmed by 5 bases and 7 bases, with 20 bases remaining between them. Germline loops: CDR1 SGHVS, CDR2 FNYEAQ. The CDR3 has 15 residues. CDR3 DNA: TGTGCCAGCAGCCCCGAATCCGAGGGTCCAGGGACCCAGTACTTC. Translated, it gives CASSPESEGPGTQYF.

The rearrangement joins TRBV11-2 to TRBJ2-5; TRBD2 agrees at 14 bases. The V segment lost 6 bases and the J segment 4 bases; nucleotides outside the gene matches: 7. CDR1 and CDR2 from the germline V gene are SGHAT and FQNNGV. This CDR3 comprises 16 residues. The CDR3 DNA reads as TGTGCCAGCAGACCCGGGACTAGCGGGAGTTCAGAGACCCAGTACTTC. Its protein is CASRPGTSGSSETQYF.

The gene calls are TRBV24-1 and TRBJ2-3; a weak D match, TRBD1 (6 bases). This CDR3 is 16 amino acids long. Germline-derived CDR1 and CDR2 are KGHDR and SFDVKD. Trimming left V 1 base short and J 2 bases short, with 12 bases between. The CDR3 is CATSDLGAGDTDTQYF. Here the CDR3 DNA reads TGTGCCACCAGTGATTTAGGGGCAGGGGACACAGATACGCAGTATTTT.

This chain connects TRBV28 to TRBJ1-5; D is possibly TRBD1 (6 bases). The ends were cut back, 2 bases at V and 2 bases at J, with 10 bases in the middle. The CDR3 is 15 amino acids. Germline V gene data show CDR1 as MDHEN and CDR2 as SYDVKM. The CDR3 DNA reads as TGTGCCAGCAGTTTACTCGCAGGGGGCAATCAGCCCCAGCATTTT. This codes for CASSLLAGGNQPQHF.

V is TRBV4-3 and J is TRBJ2-7; D not resolved. Per the germline V gene, CDR1 is LGHNA and CDR2 is YSLEER. The length of the CDR3 is 14 residues. Trimming cost V 1 base and J 1 base, with 8 bases left between them. CDR3 coding DNA: TGCGCCAGCAGCCAAGTTTCCACTTCCTACGAGCAGTACTTC. This codes for CASSQVSTSYEQYF.

The chain links TRBV5-6 to TRBJ2-7, with 9 bases aligning to TRBD2. This CDR3 comprises 15 residues. Germline lookup yields CDR1 SGHDT and CDR2 YYEEEE. The V and J ends lost 1 base and 3 bases, in that order; junction bases with no gene match: 5. This CDR3 reads CASSLLTSGFYEQYF. The DNA of the CDR3 is TGTGCCAGCAGCTTGCTGACTAGCGGATTCTACGAGCAGTACTTC.

The chain employs TRBV7-9 and TRBJ2-7; 10 nucleotides match TRBD2. Germline assignment: CDR1 SEHNR and CDR2 FQNEAQ (reference sequence). The ends lost 7 bases at V and 5 bases at J; junction bases unmatched: 5. This CDR3 contains 13 residues. CDR3 in amino acids: CASKAGGPDEQYF. The CDR3 DNA sequence: TGTGCCAGCAAAGCGGGAGGGCCAGACGAGCAGTACTTC.

The genes are TRBV11-2 and TRBJ2-7; 13 bases match TRBD2. Germline values: CDR1 SGHAT, CDR2 FQNNGV. This CDR3 comprises 18 residues. V dropped 5 bases and J dropped 5; count of bases not matched to a gene: 15. In DNA form, the CDR3 reads TGTGCCAGCAGCCGAGATTTAAAGACTAGCGGGGGGAGGAACGAGCAGTACTTC. Its translation: CASSRDLKTSGGRNEQYF.

The chain employs TRBV7-6 and TRBJ2-7; 9 bases fit TRBD2. The J segment lost 2 bases and the V segment lost 1 base, leaving 6 bases of the junction unmatched. The CDR3 length is 16 residues. CDR1 and CDR2 (germline): SGHVS, FNYEAQ. The CDR3 loop reads CASSLGPRGGAYEQYF. CDR3 DNA: TGTGCCAGCAGCTTAGGTCCCCGCGGGGGGGCCTACGAGCAGTACTTC.

As DNA, the CDR3 is TGTGCCAGCAGCGTGGGGACTAGCGGGGGGGCGACCGGGGAGCTGTTTTTT. This codes for CASSVGTSGGATGELFF. The chain carries TRBV9 and TRBJ2-2; the match to TRBD2 covers 16 bases. CDR3 length equals 17 residues. The germline V gene has CDR1 SGDLS and CDR2 YYNGEE. V was pared by 2 bases and J by 5 bases, with 3 bases of the junction left unmatched.

This sequence joins TRBV7-9 and TRBJ1-3; D unclear. The CDR3 extends over 13 amino acids. Trimming removed 5 bases from V and 0 bases from J, with 5 bases in between. Germline V gene data show CDR1 as SEHNR and CDR2 as FQNEAQ (reference sequence). CDR3 coding DNA: TGTGCCAGCAGCAGCACCTCTGGAAACACCATATATTTT. Amino acids: CASSSTSGNTIYF.

The chain uses TRBV19 and TRBJ2-3; D call uncertain. CDR1 LNHDA and CDR2 SQIVND come from the germline V gene (reference sequence). Between the trimmed V and J ends, which lost 2 bases and 1 base, there was a span of 7 bases. CDR3 size: 14 residues. CDR3 DNA: TGTGCCAGTAGTATATCCCGGGGCACAGATACGCAGTATTTT. This encodes CASSISRGTDTQYF. The full variable domain, completed using reference TRBV19 and TRBJ2-3, is DGGITQSPKYLFRKEGQNVTLSCEQNLNHDAMYWYRQDPGQGLRLIYYSQIVNDFQKGDIAEGYSVSREKKESFPLTVTSAQKNPTAFYLCASSISRGTDTQYFGPGTRLTVL.

The chain recombines TRBV7-8 with TRBJ1-4; D unresolved. With 0 bases removed from V and 8 bases from J, the gap between germline ends came to 13 bases. CDR3 length: 15 amino acids. From germline, CDR1 is SGHVS and CDR2 FQNEAQ. The CDR3 here is CASSLATAGFEKLFF. As DNA, the CDR3 is TGTGCCAGCAGCTTAGCCACGGCCGGGTTCGAAAAACTGTTTTTT. Together with reference TRBV7-8 and TRBJ1-4, the CDR3 gives the full variable domain: GAGVSQSPRYKVAKRGQDVALRCDPISGHVSLFWYQQALGQGPEFLTYFQNEAQLDKSGLPSDRFFAERPEGSVSTLKIQRTQQEDSAVYLCASSLATAGFEKLFFGSGTQLSVL.

The CDR3 loop reads CASSLDSHQETQYF. CDR3 sequence (DNA): TGTGCCAGCAGCTTGGACAGCCACCAAGAGACCCAGTACTTC. The rearrangement uses TRBV11-3 and TRBJ2-5, with D possibly matching TRBD1 (6 bases). The V end was cut by 3 bases, the J end by 0 bases, with 8 bases between. The germline V gene has CDR1 SGHNT and CDR2 YENEEA. The CDR3 loop spans 14 amino acids.

This clone was detected only a few times. The gene calls are TRBV5-4 and TRBJ2-1; D perhaps matches TRBD2 (5 bases). In germline, CDR1 is SGHNT, CDR2 YYREEE (reference sequence). Trimming pared 2 bases from V and 4 bases from J, leaving 13 bases between. This CDR3 is built from 15 residues. The CDR3 coding sequence is TGTGCCAGCAGCTTAGGTGGGAGCGGATACAATGAGCAGTTCTTC. Its protein is CASSLGGSGYNEQFF. The full variable domain, its missing parts supplied by reference TRBV5-4 and TRBJ2-1, is ETGVTQSPTHLIKTRGQQVTLRCSSQSGHNTVSWYQQALGQGPQFIFQYYREEENGRGNFPPRFSGLQFPNYSSELNVNALELDDSALYLCASSLGGSGYNEQFFGPGTRLTVL.

This clone has just a few counts. The chain is built from TRBV4-1 and TRBJ2-7; TRBD2 matches 11 bases. This CDR3 contains 18 residues. Germline CDR1 reads MGHRA; CDR2 reads YSYEKL. With V trimmed by 1 base and J by 3 bases, 11 bases remained unmatched. CDR3 DNA sequence: TGCGCCAGCAGCCAAGTAGGTAGCGGGAGGGCCGGAGTCTACGAGCAGTACTTC. Translating gives CASSQVGSGRAGVYEQYF.

V usage is TRBV3-1 (or the pseudogene TRBV3-2) and J usage is TRBJ2-1; 15 bases align to TRBD2. Looked up from germline, CDR1 is LGHDT and CDR2 is YNNKEL (reference sequence). This CDR3 spans 15 amino acids. The V gene end was trimmed by 3 bases and the J gene end by 8 bases; junction bases not matched to a gene: 2. The CDR3 is CASSQWTSGRDEQFF. The CDR3 coding sequence is TGTGCCAGCAGCCAGTGGACTAGCGGGAGGGATGAGCAGTTCTTC.

This clone was detected only once. The chain is built from TRBV2 and TRBJ2-7; TRBD2 might be the D (7 bases). Germline CDR1 is SNHLY and CDR2 is FYNNEI. The CDR3 totals 13 residues. Trimming removed 9 bases at V and 2 bases at J, with 14 bases between. The CDR3 reads CASVVGGAYEQYF. CDR3 sequence (DNA): TGTGCCAGTGTAGTAGGGGGGGCCTACGAGCAGTACTTC.

V gene TRBV6-5 combines with J gene TRBJ2-3; D remains unclear. Germline lookup yields CDR1 MNHEY and CDR2 SVGAGI. There are 12 residues in the CDR3. V dropped 6 bases and J dropped 4 bases, with 8 bases sitting between them. This CDR3 reads CASRGWADTQYF. CDR3 bases: TGTGCCAGCAGGGGCTGGGCAGATACGCAGTATTTT.

V usage is TRBV5-1 and J usage is TRBJ2-1; 10 nucleotides agree with TRBD2. CDR3 size: 15 residues. The V gene end was trimmed by 4 bases and the J gene end by 5 bases; junction bases not matched to a gene: 6. Per the germline V gene, CDR1 is SGHRS and CDR2 is YFSETQ. CDR3 amino acids: CASSHRLAGNNEQFF. The CDR3 DNA is TGCGCCAGCAGCCACCGACTAGCGGGTAACAATGAGCAGTTCTTC.

This chain connects TRBV7-2 to TRBJ1-4; a weak D match, TRBD1 (6 bases). V was cut by 5 bases and J by 3 bases, with 10 bases left in between. The germline gives CDR1 SGHTA, CDR2 FQGNSA. This CDR3 region has 14 residues. In nucleotides, the CDR3 is TGTGCCAGCAGCCTCGACAGGTCTAATGAAAAACTGTTTTTT. This translates into CASSLDRSNEKLFF.

The chain is built from TRBV29-1 and TRBJ1-5; D might be TRBD1 (5 bases). CDR1 SQVTM and CDR2 ANQGSEA come from the germline V gene. The CDR3 runs 14 residues. Trimming stripped 4 bases from V and 2 bases from J, with 12 bases between. The CDR3 DNA reads as TGCAGCGTTGGGTCCAGGGAAGGCAATCAGCCCCAGCATTTT. Translated: CSVGSREGNQPQHF.

This sequence joins TRBV6-5 and TRBJ1-1; a possible D gene is TRBD1 (5 bases). V was trimmed by 6 bases and J by 5 bases, leaving 19 bases between them. Germline V gene lookup returns CDR1 MNHEY and CDR2 SVGAGI. The CDR3 runs 15 residues. CDR3 protein: CASSRIRGVRTEAFF. The CDR3 nucleotides are TGTGCCAGCAGCCGAATCCGGGGGGTAAGGACTGAAGCTTTCTTT.

This chain uses TRBV18 with TRBJ1-5, with TRBD1 identical over 10 bases. The germline V gene encodes CDR1 KGHSH and CDR2 LQKENI. CDR3 length: 15 residues. Losses at the gene ends were 4 bases for V and 11 bases for J; bases not matched to a gene: 11. The CDR3 reads CASSLDRGPREAQHF. The CDR3 DNA reads TGTGCCAGCTCACTAGACAGGGGGCCTCGTGAGGCCCAGCATTTT.

The gene calls are TRBV11-2 and TRBJ1-1; 8 bases align to TRBD1. There are 15 residues in the CDR3. V was clipped by 5 bases and J by 0 bases; unmatched bases: 5. CDR1 SGHAT and CDR2 FQNNGV come from the germline V gene. CDR3: CASSRTGYMNTEAFF. Written as DNA, the CDR3 is TGTGCCAGCAGCCGGACAGGGTACATGAACACTGAAGCTTTCTTT. The whole variable domain, remainder taken from reference TRBV11-2 and TRBJ1-1, is EAGVAQSPRYKIIEKRQSVAFWCNPISGHATLYWYQQILGQGPKLLIQFQNNGVVDDSQLPKDRFSAERLKGVDSTLKIQPAKLEDSAVYLCASSRTGYMNTEAFFGQGTRLTVV.

This clone was seen a few times. V gene TRBV5-6 combines with J gene TRBJ2-7, with a weak D call TRBD1 (6 bases). CDR1 is SGHDT, CDR2 YYEEEE, per germline. Trimming shortened V by 2 bases and J by 2 bases, and 11 bases separated the two germline ends. The CDR3 runs 14 residues. DNA for the CDR3: TGTGCCAGCAGCTTTAATACAGGGACCTACGAGCAGTACTTC. Translation gives CASSFNTGTYEQYF.